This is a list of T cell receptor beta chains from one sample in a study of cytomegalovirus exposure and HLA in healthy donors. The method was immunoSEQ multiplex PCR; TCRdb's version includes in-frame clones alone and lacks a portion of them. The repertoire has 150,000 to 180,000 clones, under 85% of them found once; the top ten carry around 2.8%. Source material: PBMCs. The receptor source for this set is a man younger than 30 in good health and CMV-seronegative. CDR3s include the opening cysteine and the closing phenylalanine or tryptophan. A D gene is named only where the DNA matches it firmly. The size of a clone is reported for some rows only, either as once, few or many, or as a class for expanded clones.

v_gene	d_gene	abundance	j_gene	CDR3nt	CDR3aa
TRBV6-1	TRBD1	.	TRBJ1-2	TGTGCCAGCAGTGAAGAGACAGGGCCCTACTATGGCTACACCTTC	CASSEETGPYYGYTF
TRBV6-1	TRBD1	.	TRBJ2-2	TGTGCCACCAACAGGGGCCGGGAGCTGTTTTTT	CATNRGRELFF
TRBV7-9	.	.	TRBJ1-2	TGTTCCAGCAGCTTAGTCGAGCGGACCGGCGGCTACACCTTC	CSSSLVERTGGYTF
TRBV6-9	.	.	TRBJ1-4	TGTGCCAGCAGTTATATCACCCCAAAGGGTCGCCAGGACAGCGTTGCAACTAATGAAAAACTGTTTTTT	CASSYITPKGRQDSVATNEKLFF
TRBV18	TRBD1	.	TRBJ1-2	TGTGCCAGCTCACTAGCTCGGGACAGAAAAAACTATGGCTACACCTTC	CASSLARDRKNYGYTF
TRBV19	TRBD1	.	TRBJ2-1	TGTGCCAGTAGTATAGATCTAGGGGACAGGGGGTTCGGGAATGAGCAGTTCTTC	CASSIDLGDRGFGNEQFF
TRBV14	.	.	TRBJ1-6	TGTGCCAGCAGCCCGTACAGCTATTCACCCCTCCACTTT	CASSPYSYSPLHF
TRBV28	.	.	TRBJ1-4	TGTGCCAGCAGCAAATCGGGAGGGGACGAAAAACTGTTTTTT	CASSKSGGDEKLFF
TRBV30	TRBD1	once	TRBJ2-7	TGTGCCTGGAGTGGTAGGGACAGGGGGCGTTACGAGCAGTACTTC	CAWSGRDRGRYEQYF
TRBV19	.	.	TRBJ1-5	TGTGCCAGTAGTAGGAGAAGGAATCAGCCCCAGCATTTT	CASSRRRNQPQHF
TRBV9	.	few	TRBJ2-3	TGTGCCAGCAGCGTAGTAACGGGGGATACGCAGTATTTT	CASSVVTGDTQYF
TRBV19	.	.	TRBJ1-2	TGTGCCAGTAGGGAAAGGGGGATGCTTGGCTATGGCTACACCTTC	CASRERGMLGYGYTF
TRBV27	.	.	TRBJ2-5	TGTGCCAGCAGTTTATGGCAGGGTGAGGAGACCCAGTACTTC	CASSLWQGEETQYF
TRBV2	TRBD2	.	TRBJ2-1	TGTGCCAGCACCGATACCCTGAGGACTAGCGCCTACAATGAGCAGTTCTTC	CASTDTLRTSAYNEQFF
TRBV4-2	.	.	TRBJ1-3	TGTGCCAGCAGCCAAGATCGGACAGAAGGAAACACCATATATTTT	CASSQDRTEGNTIYF
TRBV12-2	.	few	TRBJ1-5	TGTGCAAGTCGCTTACCAACAGGGTCGAGGAGCAATCAGCCCCAGCATTTT	CASRLPTGSRSNQPQHF
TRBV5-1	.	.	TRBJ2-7	TGCGCCAGCAGCCCTCTAGGTTACGAGCAGTACTTC	CASSPLGYEQYF
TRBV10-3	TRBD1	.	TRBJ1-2	TGTGCCATCAGTTCCGGGACAGACTATGGCTACACCTTC	CAISSGTDYGYTF
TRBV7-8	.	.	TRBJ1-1	TGTGCCAGCAGCTCCTGGGGAGGGGACACTGAAGCTTTCTTT	CASSSWGGDTEAFF
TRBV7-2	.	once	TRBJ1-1	TGTGCCAGCAGCTCCGCCGGGAACACTGAAGCTTTCTTT	CASSSAGNTEAFF
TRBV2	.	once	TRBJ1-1	TGTGCCAGCAGCTTACAGGGTTATACTGAAGCTTTCTTT	CASSLQGYTEAFF
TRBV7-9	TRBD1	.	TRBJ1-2	TGTGCCAGCAGCTCCTCAGTATCCGGGACAGGGGCCAACTATGGCTACACCTTC	CASSSSVSGTGANYGYTF
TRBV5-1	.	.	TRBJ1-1	TGCGCCAGCAGCCCCGCCGGGGAGACGAACGCTGAAGCTTTCTTT	CASSPAGETNAEAFF
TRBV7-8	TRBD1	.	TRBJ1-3	TGTGCCAGCACTGAGGGGGCCTGGGATGGAAACACCATATATTTT	CASTEGAWDGNTIYF
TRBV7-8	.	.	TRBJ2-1	TGTGCCAGCAGCCCTGGGGACTGGGGCGACGATGAGCAGTTCTTC	CASSPGDWGDDEQFF